Listed below are T cell receptor beta chains from one sample, sequenced in a study of T cells in Graves' hyperthyroidism and ophthalmopathy. TCRdb ran MiXCR on the multiplex PCR reads and lists one entry per CDR3 protein. The sample comprises 500,000 to 650,000 distinct CDR3 sequences, about 46% of which are singletons, and about 45% rests with the top ten. The sequenced sample was peripheral blood or thyroid tissue (not recorded which). These receptors were obtained from an adult woman with Graves' disease, either hyperthyroidism or ophthalmopathy (not recorded which). Each CDR3 is given with its conserved first and last residue. The order of the fields is V gene, J gene, CDR3 protein.

V gene: TRBV6-1
J gene: TRBJ1-4
CDR3 protein: CASSEWTGGFGKLFF

V gene: TRBV7-2
J gene: TRBJ2-7
CDR3 protein: CASSPILGPYEQYF

V gene: TRBV7-6
J gene: TRBJ2-7
CDR3 protein: CASSFSGAESEQYF

V gene: TRBV12-3/TRBV12-4
J gene: TRBJ2-7
CDR3 protein: CASSSGQGGGEQYF

V gene: TRBV6-1
J gene: TRBJ2-2
CDR3 protein: CASSDINTGELFF

V gene: TRBV29-1
J gene: TRBJ1-1
CDR3 protein: CSFGVVTEAFF

V gene: TRBV20-1
J gene: TRBJ2-5
CDR3 protein: CSARGGGHYQETQYF

V gene: TRBV12-3/TRBV12-4
J gene: TRBJ1-1
CDR3 protein: CASSQYLNTEAFF

V gene: TRBV7-2
J gene: TRBJ2-7
CDR3 protein: CASSLREGGPEQYF

V gene: TRBV6-6
J gene: TRBJ1-5
CDR3 protein: CASSISGTGWNQPQHF

V gene: TRBV7-2
J gene: TRBJ2-5
CDR3 protein: CASSRGGGLTETQYF

V gene: TRBV2
J gene: TRBJ2-6
CDR3 protein: CASREGGNVLTF

V gene: TRBV6-5
J gene: TRBJ1-4
CDR3 protein: CAIGQATNEKLFF

V gene: TRBV5-1
J gene: TRBJ2-2
CDR3 protein: CASSVPSIASAGELFF

V gene: TRBV29-1
J gene: TRBJ2-3
CDR3 protein: CSVVQLETPTDTQYF

V gene: TRBV9
J gene: TRBJ2-5
CDR3 protein: CASSSPGGQETQYF

V gene: TRBV27
J gene: TRBJ1-6
CDR3 protein: CASRDRDSPLHF

V gene: TRBV19
J gene: TRBJ2-6
CDR3 protein: CASSTRETGANVLTF

V gene: TRBV30
J gene: TRBJ1-1
CDR3 protein: CAWSREAEAFF

V gene: TRBV9
J gene: TRBJ2-6
CDR3 protein: CASSAGAGAGANVLTF

V gene: TRBV7-2
J gene: TRBJ1-5
CDR3 protein: CASSHAGQGNQPQHF

V gene: TRBV29-1
J gene: TRBJ2-7
CDR3 protein: CSVVTGGREQYF

V gene: TRBV11-2
J gene: TRBJ2-5
CDR3 protein: CAGRGAGETQYF

V gene: TRBV7-3
J gene: TRBJ2-5
CDR3 protein: CASSLTSGQGETQYF

V gene: TRBV7-3
J gene: TRBJ2-7
CDR3 protein: CASSHMGLAGGPRGDEQYF

V gene: TRBV6-5
J gene: TRBJ2-7
CDR3 protein: CASSYVLSPYEQYF

V gene: TRBV6-1
J gene: TRBJ1-2
CDR3 protein: CASRSTGGAEGYTF

V gene: TRBV7-3
J gene: TRBJ2-7
CDR3 protein: CASSLTASGTVYEQYF

V gene: TRBV12-3/TRBV12-4
J gene: TRBJ1-6
CDR3 protein: CASSWGLINSPLHF

V gene: TRBV20-1
J gene: NA
CDR3 protein: CSATSGRDFGEQFF

V gene: TRBV19
J gene: TRBJ1-1
CDR3 protein: CASTKEQNTEAFF

V gene: TRBV24-1
J gene: TRBJ2-5
CDR3 protein: CATSDFGSQTQYF

V gene: TRBV7-9
J gene: TRBJ1-2
CDR3 protein: CAGSHRDRGTSGTF

V gene: TRBV19
J gene: TRBJ2-3
CDR3 protein: CASSIQGADTQYF

V gene: TRBV20-1
J gene: TRBJ1-2
CDR3 protein: CSAGGQGNYGYTF

V gene: TRBV7-6
J gene: TRBJ2-2
CDR3 protein: CASSLVNREQNTGELFF

V gene: TRBV25-1
J gene: TRBJ1-2
CDR3 protein: CASSEYDRGQDGYTF

V gene: TRBV20-1
J gene: TRBJ2-6
CDR3 protein: CSAGDFRLGRVANILTF

V gene: TRBV7-9
J gene: TRBJ2-5
CDR3 protein: CASSSPIQSNTGGVYF

V gene: TRBV12-3/TRBV12-4
J gene: TRBJ2-2
CDR3 protein: CASSLRRREGRGELFF

V gene: TRBV7-3
J gene: TRBJ1-4
CDR3 protein: CASSLGGLDQLFF

V gene: TRBV10-3
J gene: TRBJ1-5
CDR3 protein: CAISEQAGSPNQPQHF

V gene: TRBV2
J gene: TRBJ2-2
CDR3 protein: CASRGRGTGELFF